Listed below are T cell receptor beta chains from one sample, sequenced in a study of molecular identifiers for immune sequencing clone quantification. MiXCR, applied by TCRdb to the PCR reads, yields one record per CDR3 protein. This sample has over 550,000 distinct CDR3 sequences, with about 25% found just once. Sequenced: naive CD8+ T cells from blood, with Jurkat cell RNA spiked in. These receptors were collected from a human donor in good health. Some libraries in this study had Jurkat cell RNA spiked in. Each CDR3 is given with its conserved first and last residue. D genes are given only for firm matches. Expanded clones are given a class, and other clones once, few, many or no size at all.

V gene	J gene	D gene	clone size	CDR3 protein	CDR3 DNA
TRBV28	TRBJ2-2	NA	few	CASTIRWRGTTSNTGELFF	TGTGCCAGCACCATACGTTGGAGGGGCACTACCTCGAACACCGGGGAGCTGTTTTTT
TRBV4-2	TRBJ2-5	TRBD2	NA	CASSQDLLAGERGKETQYF	TGTGCCAGCAGCCAAGATCTACTAGCGGGAGAGAGGGGAAAAGAGACCCAGTACTTC
TRBV6-2/TRBV6-3	TRBJ2-1	NA	NA	CASSYLGGDEQFF	TGTGCCAGCAGCTACTTGGGCGGGGATGAGCAGTTCTTC
TRBV7-2	TRBJ2-5	TRBD2	NA	CASSLGLAGVLETQYF	TGTGCCAGCAGCCTGGGGCTAGCGGGAGTTTTGGAGACCCAGTACTTC
TRBV14	TRBJ2-7	NA	few	CASSQERSGVSYEQYF	TGTGCCAGCAGCCAAGAACGGTCAGGGGTCTCCTACGAGCAGTACTTC
TRBV2	TRBJ1-1	NA	NA	CASSEGVLNTEAFF	TGTGCCAGCAGTGAAGGGGTACTGAACACTGAAGCTTTCTTT
TRBV9	TRBJ1-5	NA	few	CASSVGPGDQPQHF	TGTGCCAGCAGCGTAGGCCCAGGGGATCAGCCCCAGCATTTT
TRBV28	TRBJ1-1	NA	many	CASSFPRGGGRTEAFF	TGTGCCAGCAGTTTCCCCCGCGGAGGGGGGAGGACTGAAGCTTTCTTT
TRBV29-1	TRBJ2-2	NA	many	CSVLGVPGELFF	TGCAGCGTCCTAGGCGTGCCCGGGGAGCTGTTTTTT
TRBV10-3	TRBJ2-7	TRBD2	NA	CAISQLARVSPIPYEQYF	TGTGCCATCAGCCAACTAGCGCGAGTTTCCCCGATACCCTACGAGCAGTACTTC
TRBV7-2	TRBJ2-7	TRBD2	NA	CASSLTSGSAQYF	TGTGCCAGCAGCTTGACTAGCGGCAGCGCGCAGTACTTC
TRBV6-5	TRBJ1-1	NA	NA	CASSLRITYRNTEAFF	TGTGCCAGCAGTTTGCGGATTACTTACAGGAACACTGAAGCTTTCTTT
TRBV11-2	TRBJ2-7	NA	NA	CASSLGPGTPTYEQYF	TGTGCCAGCAGCTTGGGGCCCGGGACACCTACCTACGAGCAGTACTTC
TRBV5-6	TRBJ1-5	NA	few	CASSLGQPNQPQHF	TGTGCCAGCAGCTTGGGTCAGCCAAATCAGCCCCAGCATTTT
TRBV28	TRBJ1-1	NA	many	CASSFVKNTEAFF	TGTGCCAGCAGTTTCGTCAAGAACACTGAAGCTTTCTTT
TRBV28	TRBJ2-3	TRBD2	few	CASSSPGLAGEDTDTQCF	TGTGCCAGCAGTTCACCTGGGCTAGCGGGAGAGGACACAGATACGCAGTGTTTT
TRBV5-6	TRBJ2-7	NA	few	CASSLEPSASYEQYF	TGTGCCAGCAGCTTGGAACCCAGTGCTTCTTACGAGCAGTACTTC
TRBV9	TRBJ1-4	TRBD1	many	CASSAQGATNEKLFF	TGTGCCAGCAGCGCCCAGGGGGCAACTAATGAAAAACTGTTTTTT
TRBV6-5	TRBJ2-6	NA	NA	CASGYEVDGANVLTF	TGTGCCAGCGGTTACGAGGTGGACGGGGCCAACGTCCTGACTTTC
TRBV4-3	TRBJ2-5	TRBD2	many	CASSQGASGEETQYF	TGCGCCAGCAGCCAAGGAGCTAGCGGTGAGGAGACCCAGTACTTC
TRBV19	TRBJ1-1	NA	few	CASSISDEAFF	TGTGCCAGTAGTATTTCGGATGAAGCTTTCTTT
TRBV6-2/TRBV6-3	TRBJ2-2	NA	NA	CASSNSSPGELFF	TGTGCCAGCAGTAACTCATCCCCCGGGGAGCTGTTTTTT
TRBV2	TRBJ2-2	NA	once	CASEPGPNPGELFF	TGTGCCAGCGAGCCGGGGCCGAACCCCGGGGAGCTGTTTTTT
TRBV4-3	TRBJ2-7	NA	NA	CASSHGQNYEQYF	TGCGCCAGCAGCCACGGACAGAACTACGAGCAGTACTTC
TRBV20-1	TRBJ2-7	TRBD1	many	CSTEQGAPSGYEQYF	TGCAGTACTGAACAGGGGGCACCCTCAGGCTACGAGCAGTACTTC
TRBV30	TRBJ2-3	NA	many	CAWTTGLSTDTQYF	TGTGCCTGGACCACAGGACTGAGCACAGATACGCAGTATTTT
TRBV5-6	TRBJ2-2	NA	many	CASSLDEGNTGELFF	TGTGCCAGCAGCTTGGATGAAGGAAACACCGGGGAGCTGTTTTTT
TRBV5-1	TRBJ2-5	NA	many	CASSRRTGEETQYF	TGCGCCAGCAGCCGCCGGACGGGTGAAGAGACCCAGTACTTC
TRBV7-8	TRBJ2-3	TRBD2	NA	CASSLLRGGLSTDTQYF	TGTGCCAGCAGCTTATTACGGGGGGGACTCAGCACAGATACGCAGTATTTT
TRBV19	TRBJ2-7	NA	many	CASSADSPYEQYF	TGTGCCAGTAGTGCCGACAGCCCCTACGAGCAGTACTTC
TRBV13	TRBJ2-2	TRBD2	few	CASSYGLAGDTGELFF	TGTGCCAGCAGCTACGGACTAGCGGGAGATACCGGGGAGCTGTTTTTT
TRBV11-2	TRBJ2-2	TRBD1	few	CASSLVRTGNTGELFF	TGTGCCAGCAGCTTAGTCAGGACAGGGAACACCGGGGAGCTGTTTTTT
TRBV19	TRBJ2-1	TRBD1	NA	CASSITGDGYEQFF	TGTGCCAGTAGTATCACAGGGGATGGATATGAGCAGTTCTTC
TRBV12-3/TRBV12-4	TRBJ2-6	TRBD1	many	CASSSGPTGLGANVLTF	TGTGCCAGCAGTTCGGGACCGACAGGGTTAGGGGCCAACGTCCTGACTTTC
TRBV5-1	TRBJ2-3	NA	many	CASSLDVTLSTDTQYF	TGCGCCAGCAGCTTGGACGTCACCTTAAGCACAGATACGCAGTATTTT
TRBV12-3/TRBV12-4	TRBJ2-1	TRBD2	NA	CASSPRSGDYNEQFF	TGTGCCAGCAGTCCCCGGAGCGGGGATTACAATGAGCAGTTCTTC
TRBV29-1	TRBJ2-3	NA	many	CSVDDSTDTQYF	TGCAGCGTTGATGATAGCACAGATACGCAGTATTTT
TRBV20-1	TRBJ2-1	TRBD2	NA	CSARELAGIYDEQFF	TGCAGTGCTAGAGAGCTAGCGGGAATCTACGATGAGCAGTTCTTC
TRBV27	TRBJ2-5	NA	many	CASSLGPTQETQYF	TGTGCCAGCAGTTTAGGACCGACGCAAGAGACCCAGTACTTC
TRBV19	TRBJ2-2	NA	few	CASSSLEVTGELFF	TGTGCCAGTAGTTCATTGGAAGTCACCGGGGAGCTGTTTTTT
TRBV12-3/TRBV12-4	TRBJ2-1	NA	NA	CASSFGTRRDGQFF	TGTGCCAGCAGTTTCGGGACCCGACGGGATGGGCAGTTCTTC
TRBV5-6	TRBJ2-7	NA	many	CASSFGGGSSYEQYF	TGTGCCAGCAGCTTCGGAGGGGGAAGCTCCTACGAGCAGTACTTC
TRBV5-1	TRBJ1-1	TRBD1	many	CASRAGQGLVTEAFF	TGCGCCAGCAGAGCTGGACAGGGTCTTGTCACTGAAGCTTTCTTT
TRBV6-5	TRBJ1-1	NA	many	CASSYTTGSGGTEAFF	TGTGCCAGCAGTTACACCACAGGGTCCGGGGGCACTGAAGCTTTCTTT
TRBV10-3	TRBJ1-1	NA	NA	CAISKSLSEIKTFF	TGTGCCATCAGTAAGTCACTATCAGAGATTAAAACTTTCTTT
TRBV7-8	TRBJ2-3	TRBD2	many	CASSLLAGDPDTQYF	TGTGCCAGCAGCTTACTAGCGGGGGACCCAGATACGCAGTATTTT
TRBV5-1	TRBJ2-5	TRBD2	many	CASSSLAGDLPGQYF	TGCGCCAGCAGCTCTCTAGCGGGGGACCTTCCGGGCCAGTACTTC
TRBV7-2	TRBJ2-1	TRBD2	many	CASTPQGGGFNEQFF	TGTGCCAGCACCCCTCAGGGCGGGGGGTTCAATGAGCAGTTCTTC
TRBV7-9	TRBJ2-7	NA	NA	CASSHLGTRSYEQYF	TGTGCCAGCAGCCACCTTGGGACTCGCTCCTACGAGCAGTACTTC
TRBV7-9	TRBJ2-7	NA	many	CASSPLLRGGEQYF	TGTGCCAGCAGCCCACTACTCCGGGGCGGGGAGCAGTACTTC
TRBV19	TRBJ2-7	NA	NA	CASSIGGPGEQYF	TGTGCCAGTAGTATAGGAGGTCCCGGGGAGCAGTACTTC